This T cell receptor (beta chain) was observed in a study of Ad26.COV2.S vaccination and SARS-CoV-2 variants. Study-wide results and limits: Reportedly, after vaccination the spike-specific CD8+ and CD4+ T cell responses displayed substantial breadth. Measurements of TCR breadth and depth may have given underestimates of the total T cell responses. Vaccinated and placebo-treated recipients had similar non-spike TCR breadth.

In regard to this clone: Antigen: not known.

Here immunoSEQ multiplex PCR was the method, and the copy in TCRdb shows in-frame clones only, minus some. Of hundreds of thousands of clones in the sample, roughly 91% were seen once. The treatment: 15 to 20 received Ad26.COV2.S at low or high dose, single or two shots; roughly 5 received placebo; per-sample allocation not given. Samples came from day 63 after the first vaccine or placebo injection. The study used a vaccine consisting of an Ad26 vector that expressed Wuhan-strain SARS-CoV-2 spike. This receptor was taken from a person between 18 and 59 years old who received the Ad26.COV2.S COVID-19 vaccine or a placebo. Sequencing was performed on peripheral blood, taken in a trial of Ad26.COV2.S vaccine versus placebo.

CDR3 sequence: CASSDNGQGYGYTF. CDR3 DNA sequence: TGTGCCAGCAGTGATAATGGACAGGGCTATGGCTACACCTTC. The rearrangement links TRBV2 to TRBJ1-2; 8 bases match TRBD1. With V trimmed by 3 bases and J by 4 bases, 4 bases remained unmatched. The length of the CDR3 is 14 residues. Germline assignment: CDR1 SNHLY and CDR2 FYNNEI.